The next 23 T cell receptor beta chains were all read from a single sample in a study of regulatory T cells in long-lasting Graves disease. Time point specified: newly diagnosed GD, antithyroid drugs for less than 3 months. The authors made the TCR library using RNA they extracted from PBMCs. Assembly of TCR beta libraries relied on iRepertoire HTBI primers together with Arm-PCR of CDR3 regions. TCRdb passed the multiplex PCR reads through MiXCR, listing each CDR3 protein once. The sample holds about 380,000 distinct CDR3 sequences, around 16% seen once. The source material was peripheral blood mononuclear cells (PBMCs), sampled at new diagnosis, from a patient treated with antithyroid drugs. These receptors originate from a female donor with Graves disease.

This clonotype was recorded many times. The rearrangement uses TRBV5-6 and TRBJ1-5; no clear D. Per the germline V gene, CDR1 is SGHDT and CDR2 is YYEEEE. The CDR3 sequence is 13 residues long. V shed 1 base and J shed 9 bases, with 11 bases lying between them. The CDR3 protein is CASSLTRGLPQHF. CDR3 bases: TGTGCCAGCAGCTTGACTCGCGGGCTGCCCCAGCATTTT. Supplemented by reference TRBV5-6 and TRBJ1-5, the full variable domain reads DAGVTQSPTHLIKTRGQQVTLRCSPKSGHDTVSWYQQALGQGPQFIFQYYEEEERQRGNFPDRFSGHQFPNYSSELNVNALLLGDSALYLCASSLTRGLPQHFGDGTRLSIL.

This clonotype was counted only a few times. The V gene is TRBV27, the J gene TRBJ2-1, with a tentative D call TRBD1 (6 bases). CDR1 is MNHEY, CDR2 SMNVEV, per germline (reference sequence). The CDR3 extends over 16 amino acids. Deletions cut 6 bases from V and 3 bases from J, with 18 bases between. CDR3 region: CASSPLKGEFYNEQFF. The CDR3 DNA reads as TGTGCCAGCAGCCCTTTAAAGGGGGAGTTCTACAATGAGCAGTTCTTC.

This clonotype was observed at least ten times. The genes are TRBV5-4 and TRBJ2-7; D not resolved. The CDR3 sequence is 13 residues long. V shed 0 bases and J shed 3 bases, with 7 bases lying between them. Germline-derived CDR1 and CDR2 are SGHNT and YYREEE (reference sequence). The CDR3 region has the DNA TGTGCCAGCAGCTTGGGGTACAGCTACGAGCAGTACTTC. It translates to CASSLGYSYEQYF.

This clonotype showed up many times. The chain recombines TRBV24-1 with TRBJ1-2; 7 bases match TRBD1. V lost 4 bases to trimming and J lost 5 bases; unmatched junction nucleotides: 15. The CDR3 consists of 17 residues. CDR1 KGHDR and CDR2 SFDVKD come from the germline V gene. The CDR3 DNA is TGTGCCACCAGTGACCACCGCTCAGGACAGGACCTATATGGCTACACCTTC. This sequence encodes CATSDHRSGQDLYGYTF.

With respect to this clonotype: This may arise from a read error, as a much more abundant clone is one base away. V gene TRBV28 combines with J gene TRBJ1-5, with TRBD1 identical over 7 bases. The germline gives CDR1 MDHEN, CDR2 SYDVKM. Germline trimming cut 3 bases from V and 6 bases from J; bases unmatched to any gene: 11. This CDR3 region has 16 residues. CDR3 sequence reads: CASSLIDGAGGQPQHF. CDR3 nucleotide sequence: TGTGCCAGCAGTTTGATCGACGGGGCAGGGGGTCAGCCCCAGCATTTT.

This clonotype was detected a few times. This CDR3 reads CASSSRTAQTYGYTF. CDR3 bases: TGTGCCAGCAGCTCGCGGACGGCTCAGACCTATGGCTACACCTTC. The gene calls are TRBV5-4 and TRBJ1-2; D gene uncertain. This CDR3 is built from 15 residues. The germline CDR1 and CDR2 sequences are SGHNT and YYREEE (reference sequence). V was trimmed by 3 bases and J by 4 bases, leaving 16 bases between them.

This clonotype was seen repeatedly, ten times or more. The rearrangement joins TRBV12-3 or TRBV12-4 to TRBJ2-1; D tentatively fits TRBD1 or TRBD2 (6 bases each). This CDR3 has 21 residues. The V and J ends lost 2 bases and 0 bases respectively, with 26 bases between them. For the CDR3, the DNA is TGTGCCAGCAGTTTACACATAGCGGAGGGGGATAGCCTTATCTCCTACAATGAGCAGTTCTTC. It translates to CASSLHIAEGDSLISYNEQFF.

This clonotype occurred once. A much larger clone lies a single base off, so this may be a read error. The CDR3 DNA follows: TGCGCCAGCAGCCCTCTTACAGGGAGCACAGATACGCAGTGTTTT. This codes for CASSPLTGSTDTQCF. The rearrangement uses TRBV4-1 and TRBJ2-3, with D perhaps TRBD1 (6 bases). The CDR3 runs to 15 residues. Germline lookup yields CDR1 MGHRA and CDR2 YSYEKL.

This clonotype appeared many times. CDR3 loop: CASSFSAGVGTEAFF. The CDR3 coding sequence is TGTGCCAGCAGCTTTAGCGCGGGGGTTGGGACTGAAGCTTTCTTT. The chain couples TRBV7-2 to TRBJ1-1; possible D gene TRBD1, 5 bases. Germline V CDR1 and CDR2: SGHTA, FQGNSA. The CDR3 consists of 15 residues. The V and J ends lost 3 bases and 5 bases respectively, with 16 bases between them.

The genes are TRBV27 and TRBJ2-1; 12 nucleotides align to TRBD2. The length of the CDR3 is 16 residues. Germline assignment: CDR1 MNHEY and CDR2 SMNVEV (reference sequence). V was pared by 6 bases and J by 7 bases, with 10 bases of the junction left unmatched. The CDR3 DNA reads TGTGCCAGCAGCACTTACCGACTAGCGGGAGTGAATGAGCAGTTCTTC. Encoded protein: CASSTYRLAGVNEQFF.

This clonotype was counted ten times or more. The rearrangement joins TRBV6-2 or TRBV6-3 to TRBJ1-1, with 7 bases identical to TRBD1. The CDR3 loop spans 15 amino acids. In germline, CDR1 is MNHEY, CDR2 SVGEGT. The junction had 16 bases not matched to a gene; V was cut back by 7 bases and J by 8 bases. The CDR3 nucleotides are TGTGCCAGCACCAACACTCGGACAGGAGGGCCAGAAGCTTTCTTT. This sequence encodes CASTNTRTGGPEAFF.

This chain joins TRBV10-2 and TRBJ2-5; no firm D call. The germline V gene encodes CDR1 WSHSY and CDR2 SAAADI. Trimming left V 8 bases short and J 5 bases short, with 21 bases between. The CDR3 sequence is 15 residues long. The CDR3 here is CASGNSRMIGETQYF. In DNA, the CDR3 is TGCGCCAGCGGTAACAGTCGGATGATCGGTGAGACCCAGTACTTC.

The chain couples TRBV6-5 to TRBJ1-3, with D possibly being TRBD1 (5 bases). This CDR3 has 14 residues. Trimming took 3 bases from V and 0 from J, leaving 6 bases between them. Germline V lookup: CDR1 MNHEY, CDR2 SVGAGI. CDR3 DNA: TGTGCCAGCAGTTATGGGGCCTCTGGAAACACCATATATTTT. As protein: CASSYGASGNTIYF.

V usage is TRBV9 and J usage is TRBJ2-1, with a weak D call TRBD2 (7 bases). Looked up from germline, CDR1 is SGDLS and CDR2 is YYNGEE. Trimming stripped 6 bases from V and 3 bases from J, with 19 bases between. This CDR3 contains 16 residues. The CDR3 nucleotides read TGTGCCAGCACCAAGGGAGGGGGGACACACTACAATGAGCAGTTCTTC. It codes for CASTKGGGTHYNEQFF.

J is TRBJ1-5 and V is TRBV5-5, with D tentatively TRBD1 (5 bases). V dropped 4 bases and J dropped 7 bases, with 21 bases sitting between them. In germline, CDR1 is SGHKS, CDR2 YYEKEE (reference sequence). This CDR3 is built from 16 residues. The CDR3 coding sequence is TGTGCCAGCAGCCCGGGACTCCCCTACCCGGGGCAGCCCCAGCATTTT. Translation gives CASSPGLPYPGQPQHF. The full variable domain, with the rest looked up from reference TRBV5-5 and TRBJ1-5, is DAGVTQSPTHLIKTRGQQVTLRCSPISGHKSVSWYQQVLGQGPQFIFQYYEKEERGRGNFPDRFSARQFPNYSSELNVNALLLGDSALYLCASSPGLPYPGQPQHFGDGTRLSIL.

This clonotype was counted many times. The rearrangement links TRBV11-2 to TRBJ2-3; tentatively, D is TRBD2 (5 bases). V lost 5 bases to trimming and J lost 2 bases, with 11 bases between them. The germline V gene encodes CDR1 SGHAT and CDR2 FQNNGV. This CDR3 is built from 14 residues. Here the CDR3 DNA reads TGTGCCAGCAGCATACTAGTTAACACAGATACGCAGTATTTT. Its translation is CASSILVNTDTQYF.

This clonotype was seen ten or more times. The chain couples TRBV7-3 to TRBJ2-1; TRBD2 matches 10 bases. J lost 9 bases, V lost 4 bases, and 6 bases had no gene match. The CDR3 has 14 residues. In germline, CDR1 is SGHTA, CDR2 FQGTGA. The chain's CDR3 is CASSSPSGRGEQFF. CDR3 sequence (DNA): TGTGCCAGCAGCTCGCCTAGCGGGAGAGGTGAGCAGTTCTTC.

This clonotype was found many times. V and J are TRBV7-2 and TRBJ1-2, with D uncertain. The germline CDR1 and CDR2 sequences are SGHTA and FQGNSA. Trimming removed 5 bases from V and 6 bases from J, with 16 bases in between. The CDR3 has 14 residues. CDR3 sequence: CASSGSGPANGYTF. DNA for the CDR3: TGTGCCAGCAGCGGAAGTGGGCCTGCCAATGGCTACACCTTC.

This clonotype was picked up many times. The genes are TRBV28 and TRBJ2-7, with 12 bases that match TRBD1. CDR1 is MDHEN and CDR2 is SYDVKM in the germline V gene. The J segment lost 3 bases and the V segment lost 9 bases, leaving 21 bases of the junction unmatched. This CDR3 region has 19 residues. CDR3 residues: CASNPGQGASGLAFYEQYF. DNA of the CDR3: TGTGCCAGTAACCCGGGACAGGGGGCGTCAGGACTAGCCTTCTACGAGCAGTACTTC.

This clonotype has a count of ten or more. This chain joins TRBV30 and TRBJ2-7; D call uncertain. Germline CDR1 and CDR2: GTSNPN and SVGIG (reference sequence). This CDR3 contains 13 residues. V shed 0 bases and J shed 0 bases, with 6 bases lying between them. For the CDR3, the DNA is TGTGCCTGGAGTGTCTCAGCCTCCTACGAGCAGTACTTC. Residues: CAWSVSASYEQYF.

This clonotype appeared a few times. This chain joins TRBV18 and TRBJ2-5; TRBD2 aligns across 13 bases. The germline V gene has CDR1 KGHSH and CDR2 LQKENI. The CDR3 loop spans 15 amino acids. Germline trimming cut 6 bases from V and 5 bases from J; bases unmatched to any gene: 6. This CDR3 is CASSAGLAGYETQYF. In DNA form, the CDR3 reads TGTGCCAGCTCCGCGGGACTAGCGGGATATGAGACCCAGTACTTC.

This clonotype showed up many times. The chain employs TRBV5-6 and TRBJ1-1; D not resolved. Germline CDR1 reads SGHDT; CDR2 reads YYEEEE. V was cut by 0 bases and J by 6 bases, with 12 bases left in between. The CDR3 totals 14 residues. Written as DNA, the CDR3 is TGTGCCAGCAGCTTGGGTGGTCGAGGCTCTGAAGCTTTCTTT. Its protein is CASSLGGRGSEAFF.

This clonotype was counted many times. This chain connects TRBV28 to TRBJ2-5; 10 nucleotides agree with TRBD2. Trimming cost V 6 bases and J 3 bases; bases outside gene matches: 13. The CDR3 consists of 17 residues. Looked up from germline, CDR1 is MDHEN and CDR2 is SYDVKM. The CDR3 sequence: CASRGDSSGRAEETQYF. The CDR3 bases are TGTGCCAGCAGAGGAGACAGCAGCGGGAGGGCCGAAGAGACCCAGTACTTC.